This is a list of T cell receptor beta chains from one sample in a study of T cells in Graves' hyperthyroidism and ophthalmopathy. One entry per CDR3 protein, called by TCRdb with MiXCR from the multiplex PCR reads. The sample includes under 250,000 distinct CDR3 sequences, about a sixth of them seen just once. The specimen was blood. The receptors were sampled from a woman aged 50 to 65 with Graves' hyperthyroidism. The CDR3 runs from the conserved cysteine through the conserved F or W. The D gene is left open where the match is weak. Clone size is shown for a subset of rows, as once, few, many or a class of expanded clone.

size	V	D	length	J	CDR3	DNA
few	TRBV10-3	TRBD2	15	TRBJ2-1	CAIRPGTSGSGEQFF	TGTGCCATCAGACCGGGGACTAGCGGGAGTGGTGAGCAGTTCTTC
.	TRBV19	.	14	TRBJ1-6	CASSSREQNSPLHF	TGTGCCAGTAGTAGCCGGGAGCAAAATTCACCCCTCCACTTT
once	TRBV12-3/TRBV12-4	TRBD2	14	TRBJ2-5	CASSSSTSGRVGYF	TGTGCCAGCAGTTCCTCCACTAGCGGGAGGGTAGGGTACTTC
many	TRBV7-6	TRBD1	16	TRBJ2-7	CASSLGSPTGGYEQYF	TGTGCCAGCAGCTTAGGGTCCCCGACAGGGGGCTACGAGCAGTACTTC
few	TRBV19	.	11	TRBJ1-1	CASAGSTEAFF	TGTGCCAGTGCAGGATCCACTGAAGCTTTCTTT
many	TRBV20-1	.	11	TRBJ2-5	CSARRQETQYF	TGCAGTGCTAGGAGGCAAGAGACCCAGTACTTC
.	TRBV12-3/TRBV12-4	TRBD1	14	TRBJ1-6	CASGAGQGASPLHF	TGTGCCAGCGGCGCGGGACAGGGGGCTTCACCCCTCCACTTT
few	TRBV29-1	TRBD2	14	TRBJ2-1	CSVGGLAGVNEQFF	TGCAGCGTTGGAGGACTAGCGGGAGTCAATGAGCAGTTCTTC
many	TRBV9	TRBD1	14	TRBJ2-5	CASSGQGARETQYF	TGTGCCAGCAGTGGACAGGGGGCGCGGGAGACCCAGTACTTC
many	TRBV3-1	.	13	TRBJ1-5	CASSQYKDQPQHF	TGTGCCAGCAGCCAATATAAGGATCAGCCCCAGCATTTT
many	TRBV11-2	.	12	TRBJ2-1	CASSFQGAEQFF	TGTGCCAGCAGCTTCCAGGGCGCCGAGCAGTTCTTC
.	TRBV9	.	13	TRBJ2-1	CASTGDPYNEQFF	TGTGCCAGCACGGGAGATCCCTACAATGAGCAGTTCTTC
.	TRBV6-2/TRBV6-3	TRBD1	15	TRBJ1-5	CASSGTGQGIQPQHF	TGTGCCAGCAGTGGCACGGGACAGGGGATTCAGCCCCAGCATTTT
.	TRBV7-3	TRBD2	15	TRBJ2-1	CASSFKLAGYNEQFF	TGTGCCAGCAGCTTCAAACTAGCGGGATACAATGAGCAGTTCTTC
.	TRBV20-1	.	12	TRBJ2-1	CTATVSYNEQFF	TGCACCGCGACGGTATCCTACAATGAGCAGTTCTTC
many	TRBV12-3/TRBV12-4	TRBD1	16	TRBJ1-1	CASSVRQGIMNTEAFF	TGTGCCAGCAGTGTGCGACAGGGAATAATGAACACTGAAGCTTTCTTT
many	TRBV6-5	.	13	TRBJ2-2	CASSYQDTGELFF	TGTGCCAGCAGTTACCAGGACACCGGGGAGCTGTTTTTT
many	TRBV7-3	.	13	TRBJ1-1	CASSVEGYTEAFF	TGTGCCAGCAGCGTCGAGGGGTACACTGAAGCTTTCTTT
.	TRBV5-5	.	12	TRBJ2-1	CASSLPGVEQFF	TGTGCCAGCAGCTTGCCCGGAGTTGAGCAGTTCTTC
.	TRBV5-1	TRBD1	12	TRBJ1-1	CASSLGQGDAFF	TGCGCCAGCAGCTTGGGACAGGGGGATGCTTTCTTT
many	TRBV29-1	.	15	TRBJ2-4	CSVEVRGTAKNIQYF	TGCAGCGTTGAAGTGCGAGGAACCGCCAAAAACATTCAGTACTTC
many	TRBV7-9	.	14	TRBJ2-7	CASSLVEQNYEQYF	TGTGCCAGCAGCTTAGTAGAACAGAACTACGAGCAGTACTTC
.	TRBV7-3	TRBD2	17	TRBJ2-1	CASSFNMASGRWNEQFF	TGTGCCAGCAGCTTTAACATGGCTAGCGGGAGATGGAATGAGCAGTTCTTC
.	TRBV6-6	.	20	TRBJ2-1	CASSYRVRQAPTSSYNEQFF	TGTGCCAGCAGTTACAGGGTTCGACAGGCGCCTACTAGCTCCTACAATGAGCAGTTCTTC
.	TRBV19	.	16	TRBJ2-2	CASRFPPGKDTGELFF	TGTGCCAGTAGATTCCCCCCAGGGAAGGACACCGGGGAGCTGTTTTTT
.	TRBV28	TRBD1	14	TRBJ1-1	CAILDRGLNTEAFF	TGTGCCATCTTAGACAGGGGACTTAACACTGAAGCTTTCTTT
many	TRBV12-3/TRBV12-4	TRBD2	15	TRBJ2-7	CASSPRSGRAYEQYF	TGTGCCAGCAGTCCACGTAGCGGGAGGGCCTACGAGCAGTACTTC
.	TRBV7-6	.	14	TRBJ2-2	CASSSTSITGELFF	TGTGCCAGCAGCTCAACTTCGATCACCGGGGAGCTGTTTTTT
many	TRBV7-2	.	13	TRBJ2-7	CASVGGRSYEQYF	TGTGCCAGTGTCGGGGGCCGCTCCTACGAGCAGTACTTC
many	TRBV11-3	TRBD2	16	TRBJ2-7	CASSSRTSLPLGEQYF	TGTGCCAGCAGCTCCCGGACTAGCCTTCCTCTCGGCGAGCAGTACTTC
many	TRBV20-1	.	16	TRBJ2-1	CSATPLTGRSYNEQFF	TGCAGTGCTACGCCTCTGACGGGGCGATCGTACAATGAGCAGTTCTTC
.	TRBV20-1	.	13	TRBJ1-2	CSASGGALEGYTF	TGCAGTGCTAGTGGGGGCGCGTTGGAGGGCTACACCTTC
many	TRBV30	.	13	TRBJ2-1	CAWRSGSYNEQFF	TGTGCCTGGAGATCTGGTAGCTACAATGAGCAGTTCTTC
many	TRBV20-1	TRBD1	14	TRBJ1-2	CSAASGQINYGYTF	TGCAGTGCCGCTTCGGGACAGATTAACTATGGCTACACCTTC
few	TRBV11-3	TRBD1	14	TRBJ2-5	CASSSHRGTETQYF	TGTGCCAGCAGCTCACACAGGGGTACAGAGACCCAGTACTTC